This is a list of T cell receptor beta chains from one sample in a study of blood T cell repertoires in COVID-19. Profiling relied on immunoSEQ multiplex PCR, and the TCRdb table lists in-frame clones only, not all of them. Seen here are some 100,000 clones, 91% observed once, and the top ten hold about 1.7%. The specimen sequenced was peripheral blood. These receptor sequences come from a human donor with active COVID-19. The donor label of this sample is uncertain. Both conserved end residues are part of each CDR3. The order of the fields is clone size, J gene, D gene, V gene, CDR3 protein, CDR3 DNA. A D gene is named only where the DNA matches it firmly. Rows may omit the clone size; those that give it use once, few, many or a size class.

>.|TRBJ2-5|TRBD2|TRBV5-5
CASSLPGGPETQYF
TGTGCCAGCAGCTTGCCGGGGGGGCCGGAGACCCAGTACTTC
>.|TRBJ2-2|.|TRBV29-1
CSVSNTGELFF
TGCAGCGTCTCGAACACCGGGGAGCTGTTTTTT
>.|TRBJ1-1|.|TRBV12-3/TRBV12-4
CASSDFVTEAFF
TGTGCCAGCAGTGACTTCGTAACTGAAGCTTTCTTT
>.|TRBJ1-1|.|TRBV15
CATSSEGGGAAEAFF
TGTGCCACCAGCAGCGAGGGCGGGGGCGCCGCTGAAGCTTTCTTT
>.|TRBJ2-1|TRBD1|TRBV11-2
CASSGTTGGRYPEQFF
TGTGCCAGCAGCGGCACGACAGGGGGGCGATATCCTGAGCAGTTCTTC
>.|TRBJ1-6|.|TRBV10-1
CASSRRDSPLHF
TGCGCCAGCAGTAGGAGGGATTCACCCCTCCACTTT
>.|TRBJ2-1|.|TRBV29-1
CSVVKRVDEQFF
TGCAGCGTTGTCAAGAGGGTGGATGAGCAGTTCTTC
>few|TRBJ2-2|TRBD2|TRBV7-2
CASSLTLTSGVTNTGELFF
TGTGCCAGCAGCTTAACGCTTACTAGCGGGGTTACGAACACCGGGGAGCTGTTTTTT
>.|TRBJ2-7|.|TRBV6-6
CASREDRSYEQYF
TGTGCCAGCCGCGAGGACAGATCCTACGAGCAGTACTTC
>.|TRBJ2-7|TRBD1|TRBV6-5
CASSRGQVITYEQYF
TGTGCCAGCAGCCGCGGACAGGTAATCACCTACGAGCAGTACTTC
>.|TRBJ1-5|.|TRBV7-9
CASSLGEYQPQHF
TGTGCCAGCAGCTTAGGAGAGTATCAGCCCCAGCATTTT
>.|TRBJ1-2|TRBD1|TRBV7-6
CASSFLGTGEGADYGYTF
TGTGCCAGCAGCTTCCTAGGTACAGGGGAAGGTGCTGACTATGGCTACACCTTC
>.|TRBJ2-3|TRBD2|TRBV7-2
CASSIRTSGPPKTQYF
TGTGCCAGCAGCATAAGAACTAGCGGGCCCCCTAAGACGCAGTATTTT
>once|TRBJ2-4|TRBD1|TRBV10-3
CAISESPPDRVNIQYF
TGTGCCATCAGTGAGTCCCCGCCCGACAGGGTCAACATTCAGTACTTC
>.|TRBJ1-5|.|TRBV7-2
CASSLVVSADNQPQHF
TGTGCCAGCAGCTTAGTCGTCTCCGCAGACAATCAGCCCCAGCATTTT
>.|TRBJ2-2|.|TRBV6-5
CASSRGSLAPGELFF
TGTGCCAGCAGCAGGGGCTCATTGGCGCCGGGGGAGCTGTTTTTT
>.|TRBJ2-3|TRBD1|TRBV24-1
CATSGRGRSADTQYF
TGTGCCACCAGTGGTAGGGGGCGGAGCGCAGATACGCAGTATTTT
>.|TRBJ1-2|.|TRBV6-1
CASSENPGIDYGYTF
TGTGCCAGCAGTGAAAATCCAGGGATAGACTATGGCTACACCTTC
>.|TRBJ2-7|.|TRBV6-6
CASSSWGEFSYEQYF
TGTGCCAGCAGTTCCTGGGGCGAGTTCTCCTACGAGCAGTACTTC
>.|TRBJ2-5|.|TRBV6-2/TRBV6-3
CASTPTWRQETQYF
TGTGCCAGCACCCCAACATGGAGGCAAGAGACCCAGTACTTC
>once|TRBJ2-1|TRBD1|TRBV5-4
CASSPGTAQYNEQFF
TGTGCCAGCAGCCCAGGGACAGCCCAGTACAATGAGCAGTTCTTC
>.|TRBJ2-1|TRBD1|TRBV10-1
CASSEGQGWGSYNEQFF
TGCGCCAGCAGTGAAGGACAGGGATGGGGGTCCTACAATGAGCAGTTCTTC
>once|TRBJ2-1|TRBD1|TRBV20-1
CSASRDRYNEQFF
TGCAGTGCTAGTCGGGACAGGTACAATGAGCAGTTCTTC
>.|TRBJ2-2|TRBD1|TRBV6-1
CASSEDSGGRGELFF
TGTGCCAGCAGTGAAGACTCAGGGGGTCGCGGGGAGCTGTTTTTT
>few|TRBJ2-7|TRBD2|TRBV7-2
CASSFGLAGARAQYF
TGTGCCAGCAGCTTTGGACTAGCGGGGGCTAGAGCGCAGTACTTC
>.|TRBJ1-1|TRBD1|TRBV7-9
CASSSPPTDRVNTEAFF
TGTGCCAGCAGCTCGCCCCCCACGGACAGGGTGAACACTGAAGCTTTCTTT
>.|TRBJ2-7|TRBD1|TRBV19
CASSDTGGYEQYF
TGTGCCAGTAGTGATACAGGGGGCTACGAGCAGTACTTC
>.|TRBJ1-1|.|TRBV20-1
CSAQLGPEAFF
TGCAGTGCGCAGCTGGGCCCTGAAGCTTTCTTT
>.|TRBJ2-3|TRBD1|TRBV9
CASSVAGTGAFTDTQYF
TGTGCCAGCAGCGTAGCCGGGACAGGAGCCTTTACAGATACGCAGTATTTT
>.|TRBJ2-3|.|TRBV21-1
CASSKEGGLLFLPPSTDTQYF
TGTGCCAGCAGCAAAGAAGGAGGACTACTCTTCCTCCCCCCTAGCACAGATACGCAGTATTTT
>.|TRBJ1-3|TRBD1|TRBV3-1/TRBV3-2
CASSRGQGTGNTIYF
TGTGCCAGCAGCCGTGGACAGGGAACTGGAAACACCATATATTTT
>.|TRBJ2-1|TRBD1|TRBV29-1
CSVEERQGMDNEQFF
TGCAGCGTTGAAGAACGACAGGGGATGGACAATGAGCAGTTCTTC
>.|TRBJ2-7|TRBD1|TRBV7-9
CASSLAATGDYEQYF
TGTGCCAGCAGCTTAGCAGCCACAGGGGACTACGAGCAGTACTTC
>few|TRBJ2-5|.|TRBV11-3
CASSLGGEETQYF
TGTGCCAGCAGCTTAGGGGGGGAAGAGACCCAGTACTTC
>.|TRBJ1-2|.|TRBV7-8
CASSLAPPRGRDYGYTF
TGTGCCAGCAGCTTAGCCCCACCACGGGGGAGAGACTATGGCTACACCTTC
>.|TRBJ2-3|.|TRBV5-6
CASSFSAGATDTQYF
TGTGCCAGCAGCTTCTCGGCGGGGGCCACAGATACGCAGTATTTT
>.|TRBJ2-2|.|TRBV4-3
CASSQTSGTLTGELFF
TGCGCCAGCAGCCAAACGTCCGGGACACTCACCGGGGAGCTGTTTTTT
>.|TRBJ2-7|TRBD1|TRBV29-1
CSVRQGAKDTTGEQYF
TGCAGCGTCCGACAGGGGGCGAAAGATACTACGGGGGAGCAGTACTTC
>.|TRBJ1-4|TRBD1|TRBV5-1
CASSQGQGDEKLFF
TGCGCCAGCAGCCAGGGACAGGGAGATGAAAAACTGTTTTTT
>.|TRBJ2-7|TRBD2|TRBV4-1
CASSQLTSGSSTYEQYF
TGCGCCAGCAGCCAATTGACTAGCGGCTCCTCGACCTACGAGCAGTACTTC
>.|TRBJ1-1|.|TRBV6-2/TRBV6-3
CASSQSSTGTEAFF
TGTGCCAGCAGTCAAAGCTCGACAGGAACTGAAGCTTTCTTT
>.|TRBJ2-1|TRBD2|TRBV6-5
CASPLAGGHDEQFF
TGTGCCAGTCCACTAGCGGGGGGGCATGATGAGCAGTTCTTC
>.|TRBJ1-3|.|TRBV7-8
CASSLPQGTIYF
TGTGCCAGCAGCTTACCCCAGGGAACCATATATTTT
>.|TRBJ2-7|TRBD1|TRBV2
CASSEQGVSYEQYF
TGTGCCAGCAGTGAACAGGGGGTTTCCTACGAGCAGTACTTC